Below, one TCR beta chain is given with its context. Sequenced by immunoSEQ multiplex PCR; TCRdb stores in-frame clones only, minus some. Found here are 700,000 or so clones, around 85% of them singletons; the top ten hold roughly 0.01%. The data derive from a study of shared T cell receptors in the human thymus. Trimming removed 0 bases from V and 0 bases from J, with 13 bases in between. CDR1 and CDR2 from the germline V gene are SGDLS and YYNGEE. This CDR3 spans 18 amino acids. These sequences were also reported in another study, on human thymus T cells.

The sample was thymocytes. The genes are TRBV9 and TRBJ2-6; D is perhaps TRBD1 (6 bases). The receptor comes from a girl under three years old with a congenital heart defect. DNA for the CDR3: TGTGCCAGCAGCGTAGGGCCAGGGGTCCACTCTGGGGCCAACGTCCTGACTTTC. This sequence encodes CASSVGPGVHSGANVLTF.